One and the same sample provided the 24 T cell receptor beta chains below, sequenced in a study of cytomegalovirus exposure and HLA in healthy donors. The table came from immunoSEQ multiplex PCR; TCRdb's copy has only in-frame clones and leaves some out. The sample has 110,000 or so clones, around 88% seen once. Input material: PBMCs. The receptors here all came from a man younger than 30 in good health and CMV-seronegative.

CDR3: CASSLGSGELFF. The DNA of the CDR3 is TGTGCCAGCAGCTTAGGCTCCGGGGAGCTGTTTTTT. V and J are TRBV13 and TRBJ2-2; D is undetermined. Germline CDR1 reads PRHDT; CDR2 reads FYEKMQ (reference sequence). The V end lost 0 bases, the J end lost 6 bases, and 2 bases lay between the germline ends. The CDR3 has 12 amino acids.

V gene TRBV20-1 combines with J gene TRBJ2-3; the D gene is possibly TRBD2 (6 bases). Per the germline V gene, CDR1 is DFQATT and CDR2 is SNEGSKA (reference sequence). The length of the CDR3 is 11 residues. Trimming stripped 4 bases from V and 6 bases from J, with 8 bases between. CDR3 protein: CSANRGDTQYF. The CDR3, as DNA: TGCAGTGCTAACCGGGGGGATACGCAGTATTTT.

The CDR3 nucleotides are TGTGCCAGCAGTGAAGCGGGGGACAGCTCCTACGAGCAGTACTTC. Translation: CASSEAGDSSYEQYF. The V call is TRBV6-1, the J call TRBJ2-7; TRBD1 matches 7 bases. The trim removed 0 bases at V and 0 bases at J, leaving 2 bases unmatched. The CDR3 runs to 15 residues. The V gene's germline CDR1 is MNHNS and CDR2 SASEGT.

The chain carries TRBV5-1 and TRBJ2-1; 7 nucleotides align to TRBD1. V lost 1 base and J lost 9; bases outside the gene matches: 10. This CDR3 is built from 15 residues. Germline-derived CDR1 and CDR2 are SGHRS and YFSETQ. CDR3 bases: TGCGCCAGCAGCTTGTACAGGGGACCCTCCGGTGAGCAGTTCTTC. Encoded protein: CASSLYRGPSGEQFF.

The rearrangement links TRBV11-2 to TRBJ2-1; D perhaps matches TRBD2 (6 bases). Germline V gene sequence: CDR1 SGHAT, CDR2 FQNNGV. The CDR3 consists of 15 residues. Trimming left V 8 bases short and J 6 bases short, with 20 bases between. The CDR3 loop is CASQPGTGEGNEQFF. The CDR3 DNA reads TGTGCCAGCCAACCCGGGACGGGAGAGGGCAATGAGCAGTTCTTC. The full variable domain, in which reference TRBV11-2 and TRBJ2-1 provide the parts outside the CDR3, is EAGVAQSPRYKIIEKRQSVAFWCNPISGHATLYWYQQILGQGPKLLIQFQNNGVVDDSQLPKDRFSAERLKGVDSTLKIQPAKLEDSAVYLCASQPGTGEGNEQFFGPGTRLTVL.

The chain is built from TRBV6-1 and TRBJ1-2; 8 nucleotides agree with TRBD1. Germline V gene data show CDR1 as MNHNS and CDR2 as SASEGT. J lost 3 bases, V lost 6 bases, and 3 bases had no gene match. This CDR3 comprises 13 residues. The CDR3 nucleotides read TGTGCCAGCAGGCCGGGACAGGACTATGGCTACACCTTC. Its protein is CASRPGQDYGYTF.

This chain's CDR3 is CASSRLGVVRTEAFF. The CDR3 coding sequence is TGTGCCAGCAGCCGACTCGGGGTCGTGCGGACTGAAGCTTTCTTT. The rearrangement joins TRBV6-5 to TRBJ1-1; unclear D gene. V was shortened by 6 bases and J by 5 bases, with 19 bases between the two germline ends. CDR1 and CDR2 (germline): MNHEY, SVGAGI. The CDR3 extends over 15 amino acids.

The chain carries TRBV21-1 and TRBJ2-1; the table names TRBD2, a call not compared with the DNA. TRBV21-1 is recorded as a pseudogene. The length of the CDR3 is 16 residues. CDR3 in amino acids: CASSKGERGSYNEQFF. In DNA, the CDR3 is TGTGCCAGCAGCAAAGGGGAGCGGGGCTCCTACAATGAGCAGTTCTTC.

This clone was seen only a few times. The V and J genes are TRBV30 and TRBJ1-1; D might be TRBD1 (5 bases). Looked up from germline, CDR1 is GTSNPN and CDR2 is SVGIG (reference sequence). V was trimmed by 6 bases and J by 10 bases, leaving 15 bases between them. The CDR3 is made up of 11 amino acids. CDR3 sequence (DNA): TGTGCCTGTAAACCGGACAAGGTAGCTTTCTTT. It codes for CACKPDKVAFF.

The V gene is TRBV9, the J gene TRBJ2-1; 9 bases align to TRBD1. Germline V gives CDR1 SGDLS, CDR2 YYNGEE. The V segment lost 2 bases and the J segment 8 bases; nucleotides outside the gene matches: 5. The CDR3 loop spans 14 amino acids. DNA of the CDR3: TGTGCCAGCAGCGTCGGACAGGGGACCTATGAGCAGTTCTTC. Protein product: CASSVGQGTYEQFF.

This chain uses TRBV14 with TRBJ2-7; 10 nucleotides align to TRBD1. The CDR3 spans 16 residues. V lost 2 bases, J lost 5 bases, and 9 bases stayed unmatched. CDR1 is SGHDN, CDR2 FVKESK, per germline. This CDR3 reads CASSQKRQGASNEQYF. CDR3 DNA sequence: TGTGCCAGCAGCCAAAAGAGACAGGGGGCAAGCAACGAGCAGTACTTC.

The chain couples TRBV9 to TRBJ2-7; 7 positions agree with TRBD1. With V trimmed by 3 bases and J by 0 bases, 3 bases remained unmatched. The CDR3 is made up of 14 amino acids. Germline assignment: CDR1 SGDLS and CDR2 YYNGEE. The chain's CDR3 is CASSATGSSYEQYF. As DNA, the CDR3 is TGTGCCAGCAGCGCGACAGGGAGCTCCTACGAGCAGTACTTC.

In its sample, this clone was seen a few times. The V call is TRBV7-2, the J call TRBJ2-7; D ambiguous. V dropped 1 base and J dropped 6 bases, with 13 bases sitting between them. CDR3 length: 14 amino acids. Germline V CDR1 and CDR2: SGHTA, FQGNSA. The chain's CDR3 is CASSLGGGLVEQYF. The CDR3 DNA is TGTGCCAGCAGCTTAGGCGGTGGGTTGGTCGAGCAGTACTTC.

The chain combines TRBV14 with TRBJ1-1, with TRBD1 as a possible D gene (6 bases). Looked up from germline, CDR1 is SGHDN and CDR2 is FVKESK. Between the trimmed V and J ends, which lost 4 bases and 4 bases, there was a span of 16 bases. The CDR3 is 15 amino acids. Written as DNA, the CDR3 is TGTGCCAGCAGCCCAACAGGGTTGATTGGCACTGAAGCTTTCTTT. Translated, it gives CASSPTGLIGTEAFF.

The J gene is TRBJ1-5, the V gene TRBV6-5; possibly TRBD1 for D (6 bases). V dropped 5 bases and J dropped 4 bases, with 12 bases sitting between them. The CDR3 sequence is 14 residues long. CDR1 and CDR2 from the germline V gene are MNHEY and SVGAGI. CDR3 in DNA: TGTGCCAGCAGTCATTGGACAGAAAATCAGCCCCAGCATTTT. Translation: CASSHWTENQPQHF.

V usage is TRBV25-1 and J usage is TRBJ1-1; possibly TRBD1 for D (5 bases). The CDR3 consists of 13 residues. Germline values: CDR1 MGHDK, CDR2 SYGVNS. The germline V and J ends were trimmed by 4 bases and 0 bases, with 6 bases remaining between them. CDR3 residues: CASSVGVNTEAFF. In nucleotides, the CDR3 is TGTGCCAGCAGTGTAGGGGTGAACACTGAAGCTTTCTTT.

This clone was seen a single time. The chain links TRBV4-3 to TRBJ2-3, with a possible D match to TRBD2 (5 bases). The CDR3 runs to 15 residues. Germline CDR1 reads LGHNA; CDR2 reads YSLEER. Trimming removed 0 bases at V and 6 bases at J, with 13 bases between. The CDR3 protein is CASSQESLAADTQYF. The CDR3 nucleotides read TGCGCCAGCAGCCAAGAGAGCCTAGCCGCGGATACGCAGTATTTT.

The rearrangement joins TRBV7-9 to TRBJ1-2; weak D call: TRBD1 (6 bases). V was cut by 1 base and J by 4 bases, with 13 bases left in between. CDR3 length: 15 residues. Germline values: CDR1 SEHNR, CDR2 FQNEAQ (reference sequence). CDR3 nucleotide sequence: TGTGCCAGCAGCTTAGGGACAGAGTACCTCTATGGCTACACCTTC. Translation: CASSLGTEYLYGYTF.

This sequence joins TRBV5-8 and TRBJ2-1, with TRBD1 matching over 9 bases. Per germline, CDR1 SGHTS and CDR2 YDEGEE. J gave up 5 bases and V 3 bases, and 3 bases lay outside the gene matches. The CDR3 loop spans 14 amino acids. The CDR3 here is CASSSDRGDNEQFF. CDR3 nucleotides: TGTGCCAGCAGCTCGGACAGGGGTGACAATGAGCAGTTCTTC.

V and J are TRBV11-2 and TRBJ1-2; a possible D gene is TRBD1 (5 bases). The CDR3 totals 13 residues. Germline assignment: CDR1 SGHAT and CDR2 FQNNGV. V dropped 6 bases and J dropped 5 bases, with 13 bases sitting between them. The chain's CDR3 is CASSHETAYGYTF. The CDR3 DNA reads as TGTGCCAGCAGTCACGAGACAGCTTATGGCTACACCTTC.

The chain joins TRBV5-1 to TRBJ2-2; 8 positions agree with TRBD1. V lost 2 bases to trimming and J lost 4 bases; unmatched junction nucleotides: 1. Germline CDR1 reads SGHRS; CDR2 reads YFSETQ. This CDR3 comprises 14 residues. CDR3 in DNA: TGCGCCAGCAGCTTACAGGGGGGCACCGGGGAGCTGTTTTTT. Translation: CASSLQGGTGELFF. The entire variable domain, with the rest obtained from reference TRBV5-1 and TRBJ2-2, is as follows: KAGVTQTPRYLIKTRGQQVTLSCSPISGHRSVSWYQQTPGQGLQFLFEYFSETQRNKGNFPGRFSGRQFSNSRSEMNVSTLELGDSALYLCASSLQGGTGELFFGEGSRLTVL.

CDR3 loop: CASSESTQAKQFF. The DNA of the CDR3 is TGCGCCAGCAGTGAGTCGACACAGGCCAAGCAGTTCTTC. The chain is built from TRBV10-1 and TRBJ2-1; perhaps TRBD1 as D (5 bases). Germline-derived CDR1 and CDR2 are WNHNN and SYGVQD (reference sequence). V lost 0 bases and J 11 bases, leaving 11 bases between the germline ends. The CDR3 totals 13 residues.

This clone appeared once. The chain uses TRBV2 and TRBJ2-4, with 8 bases aligning to TRBD2. The germline V gene has CDR1 SNHLY and CDR2 FYNNEI. The V and J ends lost 3 bases and 0 bases, in that order; junction bases with no gene match: 4. The CDR3 has 16 residues. CDR3 bases: TGTGCCAGCAGTGAGGGGCTAGCGGGAGCCAAAAACATTCAGTACTTC. This codes for CASSEGLAGAKNIQYF. Full variable domain (missing parts from reference TRBV2 and TRBJ2-4): EPEVTQTPSHQVTQMGQEVILRCVPISNHLYFYWYRQILGQKVEFLVSFYNNEISEKSEIFDDQFSVERPDGSNFTLKIRSTKLEDSAMYFCASSEGLAGAKNIQYFGAGTRLSVL.

V is TRBV6-1 and J is TRBJ2-1; weak D call: TRBD2 (5 bases). The V gene's germline CDR1 is MNHNS and CDR2 SASEGT. The CDR3 totals 15 residues. The V gene lost 4 bases and the J gene lost 0 bases, with 10 bases spanning the gap. The CDR3 DNA is TGTGCCAGCAGTGCGGAGCGGACCTCCTACAATGAGCAGTTCTTC. Its translation: CASSAERTSYNEQFF.